This T cell receptor (beta chain) was profiled in a study of T-cell reconstitution after alpha-beta-depleted transplantation in children. Overall study findings and caveats: Reportedly, alpha-beta T cells present about two months post-transplant originated from several hundred expanded clones of graft origin. Newly produced T cells mostly provided counts and TCRbeta diversity after one year, as hyperexpanded clones declined. Several patients had high TCRbeta diversity at day 60; it came from surviving recipient T cells and thymic progenitors.

V shed 5 bases, J shed 7 bases, and the junction held 5 bases outside the gene matches. Germline CDR1 reads SGHTA; CDR2 reads FQGNSA. The CDR3 runs to 16 residues. This sample's TCRbeta library carried unique molecular identifier barcodes. MiXCR was run by TCRdb on the PCR reads, yielding one entry per CDR3 protein. The sample carries about a million distinct CDR3 sequences, under 30% recorded once. This clonotype has only a few counts. The antigen is undetermined. The receptor was derived from a boy under two years old who had a stem cell transplant for SCID, so the T cells may come from the graft donor. Sequences were derived from PBMCs, mostly from graft donor cells, sampled 360 days after TCRalphabeta/CD19-depleted stem cell transplant. J is TRBJ2-1 and V is TRBV7-2, with 16 bases aligning to TRBD2. CDR3 region: CASSTPGLAGGNEQFF. The CDR3 nucleotides are TGTGCCAGCAGCACACCGGGACTAGCGGGGGGGAATGAGCAGTTCTTC.